This T cell receptor beta chain came from a study of neoadjuvant anti-PD-1 for oral cavity cancer. The wider study: Patients without progression received a fourth nivolumab dose around day 43, then surgical resection on days 50-56. Study conclusions and caveats: Each response group had just a few patients in TCR analyses.

Time point described: after neoadjuvant nivolumab, at surgical resection. Remarks on this clone: Antigen unknown.

Clones were sequenced by immunoSEQ multiplex PCR, and TCRdb holds only the in-frame ones, with some missing. The sample lists roughly 14,000 clones, less than 80% occurring once. This CDR3 has 14 amino acids. V shed 3 bases and J 4 bases; nucleotides not matched to a gene: 5. Germline CDR1 LNHDA, CDR2 SQIVND (reference sequence). This chain connects TRBV19 to TRBJ1-1; 7 bases match TRBD1. The clonotype was recovered from a person aged 35 to 85 with oral cavity squamous cell carcinoma. The sample consisted of PBMCs, taken after nivolumab (anti-PD-1) treatment. The CDR3 bases are TGTGCCAGTAGTATCGGGGACAGAGGCACTGAAGCTTTCTTT. Residues: CASSIGDRGTEAFF.